Following are 31 T cell receptor beta chains from one sample sequenced in a study of blood T cells in healthy people across ages. Primed by a sample-barcoded 5' primer and a J-beta primer mix, a second PCR proceeded for about 6 to 11 cycles. TCRdb reanalysed the 5' RACE reads using MiXCR and keeps one entry per CDR3 protein. The sample lists 1,800,000 or so distinct CDR3 sequences; more than 35% were seen once. The specimen was blood. Receptors were obtained from a human donor in good health.

The V gene is TRBV4-3, the J gene TRBJ1-6; D possibly corresponds to TRBD1 (5 bases). The germline gives CDR1 LGHNA, CDR2 YSLEER. The CDR3 runs 14 residues. Trimming removed 8 bases from V and 10 bases from J, with 18 bases in between. CDR3 DNA sequence: TGCGCCAGCGGTCCCACAACCAGGGAATCACCCCTCCACTTT. This sequence encodes CASGPTTRESPLHF.

The chain carries TRBV20-1 and TRBJ2-1, with TRBD2 identical over 11 bases. Germline V CDR1 and CDR2: DFQATT, SNEGSKA (reference sequence). This CDR3 is 14 amino acids long. V shed 5 bases, J shed 6 bases, and the junction held 6 bases outside the gene matches. The CDR3 region has the DNA TGCAGTGCTTTAGCGGGGGGGCGCAGCAATGAGCAGTTCTTC. This sequence encodes CSALAGGRSNEQFF.

This clonotype was counted once. DNA of the CDR3: TGCAGTGCTAGAGATGGAGCAGGGGCGTACCAAGAGACCCAGTACTTC. Translated: CSARDGAGAYQETQYF. The chain recombines TRBV20-1 with TRBJ2-5; D is possibly TRBD1 (6 bases). V was pared by 0 bases and J by 0 bases, with 14 bases between. Germline assignment: CDR1 DFQATT and CDR2 SNEGSKA (reference sequence). The length of the CDR3 is 16 residues.

The rearrangement links TRBV6-2 or TRBV6-3 to TRBJ1-2; no clear D. Germline V CDR1 and CDR2: MNHEY, SVGEGT. V was trimmed by 8 bases and J by 12 bases, leaving 22 bases between them. The CDR3 covers 13 residues. The CDR3 coding sequence is TGTGCCAGCGGGCCGCTCCCGCAGAAAGGCCACACCTTC. This sequence encodes CASGPLPQKGHTF.

This clonotype came up a few times. CDR3 sequence: CASSLLAGGQYEQYF. The CDR3, as DNA: TGTGCCAGCAGCTTGCTAGCGGGGGGCCAATACGAGCAGTACTTC. The genes are TRBV11-3 and TRBJ2-4, with TRBD2 identical over 11 bases. Judging by the DNA end, TRBJ2-7 fits better; the J call may be wrong. CDR1 SGHNT and CDR2 YENEEA come from the germline V gene. This CDR3 is built from 15 residues.

At least ten counts were recorded for this clonotype. The chain links TRBV7-2 to TRBJ2-4; D may correspond to TRBD1 or TRBD2 (5 bases each). This CDR3 region has 16 residues. The germline V and J ends were trimmed by 4 bases and 7 bases, with 20 bases remaining between them. Germline CDR1 is SGHTA and CDR2 is FQGNSA. CDR3 in DNA: TGTGCCAGCAGCTACCCCCCCTGGTTGTGGGGGAACATTCAGTACTTC. Translation: CASSYPPWLWGNIQYF.

Many counts were recorded for this clonotype. This sequence joins TRBV6-1 and TRBJ2-5; TRBD2 might be the D (6 bases). The CDR3 extends over 13 amino acids. CDR1 and CDR2 (germline): MNHNS, SASEGT. V shed 7 bases and J shed 4 bases, with 13 bases lying between them. The CDR3 is CASTKGRLETQYF. CDR3 sequence (DNA): TGTGCCAGCACTAAGGGGAGGTTAGAGACCCAGTACTTC.

A few counts support this clonotype. The chain carries TRBV4-2 and TRBJ1-4, with a possible D match to TRBD1 (6 bases). V lost 0 bases to trimming and J lost 5 bases, with 10 bases between them. In germline, CDR1 is LGHNA, CDR2 YNFKEQ. The CDR3 has 15 amino acids. The CDR3 nucleotides are TGTGCCAGCAGCCAAGAGCGTCAGGGGAATGAAAAACTGTTTTTT. Protein: CASSQERQGNEKLFF.

The chain carries TRBV5-1 and TRBJ2-3, with 10 positions matching TRBD2. V lost 6 bases, J lost 5 bases, and 9 bases stayed unmatched. The CDR3 spans 15 residues. Germline values: CDR1 SGHRS, CDR2 YFSETQ. The DNA of the CDR3 is TGCGCCAGCACCACAAGCGGGGGGGCGGTAGATACGCAGTATTTT. Its protein product is CASTTSGGAVDTQYF. The full variable domain, its missing parts supplied by reference TRBV5-1 and TRBJ2-3, is KAGVTQTPRYLIKTRGQQVTLSCSPISGHRSVSWYQQTPGQGLQFLFEYFSETQRNKGNFPGRFSGRQFSNSRSEMNVSTLELGDSALYLCASTTSGGAVDTQYFGPGTRLTVL.

This rearrangement joins TRBV6-2 or TRBV6-3 to TRBJ1-5; D is ambiguous. Germline V gene data show CDR1 as MNHEY and CDR2 as SVGEGT. Trimming left V 8 bases short and J 4 bases short, with 15 bases between. CDR3 length: 14 residues. In DNA form, the CDR3 reads TGTGCCAGCCGAACTGACCCAGGTAATCAGCCCCAGCATTTT. Translated, it gives CASRTDPGNQPQHF.

For this clonotype: Compared with germline, one end of the junction differs, possibly owing to a read error. The rearrangement joins TRBV3-1 to TRBJ1-5, with unresolved D. Germline V lookup: CDR1 LGHDT, CDR2 YNNKEL (reference sequence). There are 17 residues in the CDR3. For the CDR3, the DNA is TGTGCCAGCAGCCCTCAAAAAGGACCGTCTCGGAGTCAGCCCCGGCATTTT. Protein product: CASSPQKGPSRSQPRHF.

This clonotype was counted a few times. This may stem from a read error, because a much larger clone lies one nucleotide away. V gene TRBV6-2 or TRBV6-3 combines with J gene TRBJ2-1; D unresolved. The CDR3 is 11 amino acids. Germline-derived CDR1 and CDR2 are MNHEY and SVGEGT. The V and J ends lost 6 bases and 8 bases respectively, with 8 bases between them. CDR3 coding DNA: TGTGCCAGCAGAGAGTACGATGAGCAGTTCTTC. It codes for CASREYDEQFF.

J is TRBJ1-1 and V is TRBV7-2; weak D call: TRBD1 (6 bases). The CDR3 extends over 16 amino acids. V gave up 5 bases and J gave up 4 bases, with 20 bases separating them. Germline values: CDR1 SGHTA, CDR2 FQGNSA. CDR3 DNA sequence: TGTGCCAGCAGCAAACAGGGACCTGGAGTTGGCACTGAAGCTTTCTTT. It translates to CASSKQGPGVGTEAFF. The complete variable domain, with remaining parts taken from reference TRBV7-2 and TRBJ1-1, reads GAGVSQSPSNKVTEKGKDVELRCDPISGHTALYWYRQSLGQGLEFLIYFQGNSAPDKSGLPSDRFSAERTGGSVSTLTIQRTQQEDSAVYLCASSKQGPGVGTEAFFGQGTRLTVV.

The rearrangement links TRBV7-9 to TRBJ2-1, with 8 bases that match TRBD1. V gave up 3 bases and J gave up 9 bases; unmatched junction bases: 13. The CDR3 is 16 amino acids. Germline V gene sequence: CDR1 SEHNR, CDR2 FQNEAQ (reference sequence). The DNA of the CDR3 is TGTGCCAGCAGCTTCCCGCCAGGACAGGGACGAGGTGAGCAGTTCTTC. Translation: CASSFPPGQGRGEQFF.

This chain uses TRBV12-3 or TRBV12-4 with TRBJ2-1, with D possibly called TRBD1 or TRBD2 (6 bases each). The CDR3 spans 17 residues. Between the trimmed V and J ends, which lost 5 bases and 4 bases, there was a span of 21 bases. CDR3 sequence (DNA): TGTGCCAGCAGTATCTCCGGGGGCGGAAGGCTATACAATGAGCAGTTCTTC. This translates into CASSISGGGRLYNEQFF.

This clonotype occurred once. The V and J genes are TRBV5-6 and TRBJ1-2; a possible D gene is TRBD1 (5 bases). Germline V gene data show CDR1 as SGHDT and CDR2 as YYEEEE. The ends were cut back, 5 bases at V and 8 bases at J, with 19 bases in the middle. The CDR3 length is 14 residues. The CDR3: CASRYQGGTRGYTF. In DNA form, the CDR3 reads TGTGCCAGCAGATATCAGGGAGGGACGCGAGGCTACACCTTC.

The chain couples TRBV20-1 to TRBJ2-4; possibly TRBD1 or TRBD2 for D (5 bases each). V gave up 1 base and J gave up 8 bases, with 18 bases separating them. Germline V gives CDR1 DFQATT, CDR2 SNEGSKA (reference sequence). The CDR3 consists of 15 residues. The CDR3 spells CSARVAGTSGDIQYF. The DNA of the CDR3 is TGCAGTGCTAGAGTAGCCGGGACGAGTGGGGACATTCAGTACTTC.

There are a few counts of this clonotype. The CDR3 sequence is CASRSSGPTDTQYF. The CDR3 bases are TGTGCCAGCAGGTCCAGCGGGCCCACAGATACGCAGTATTTT. The J gene is TRBJ2-3, the V gene TRBV2, with a tentative D call TRBD2 (6 bases). Between the trimmed V and J ends, which lost 6 bases and 2 bases, there was a span of 12 bases. This CDR3 region has 14 residues. Germline V CDR1 and CDR2: SNHLY, FYNNEI.

Regarding this clonotype: One end of the junction is discordant with germline, which a read error may explain. V gene TRBV6-2 or TRBV6-3 combines with J gene TRBJ2-3; D could derive from TRBD1 or TRBD2 (6 bases each). The CDR3 consists of 19 residues. CDR1 is MNHEY, CDR2 SVGEGT, per germline. The CDR3 spells CASSYSFSGGYTSTDTRYF. As DNA, the CDR3 is TGTGCCAGCAGTTACTCGTTCTCCGGGGGCTACACTAGCACAGATACGCGGTATTTT.

The chain employs TRBV6-6 and TRBJ2-7; D may be TRBD2 (7 bases). Per germline, CDR1 MNHNY and CDR2 SVGAGI (reference sequence). The CDR3 sequence is 12 residues long. V gave up 8 bases and J gave up 5 bases, with 13 bases separating them. CDR3 sequence reads: CASRGGGHEQYF. As DNA, the CDR3 is TGTGCCAGCCGTGGGGGGGGCCACGAGCAGTACTTC.

In this sample, this clonotype turned up once. V is TRBV7-9 and J is TRBJ1-2, with D perhaps matching TRBD1 (6 bases). V shed 7 bases and J shed 4 bases, with 16 bases lying between them. The CDR3 has 14 residues. Looked up from germline, CDR1 is SEHNR and CDR2 is FQNEAQ (reference sequence). The CDR3 here is CASNWRGTSYGYTF. As DNA, the CDR3 is TGTGCCAGCAACTGGAGGGGGACTTCCTATGGCTACACCTTC. The whole variable domain, remainder taken from reference TRBV7-9 and TRBJ1-2, is DTGVSQNPRHKITKRGQNVTFRCDPISEHNRLYWYRQTLGQGPEFLTYFQNEAQLEKSRLLSDRFSAERPKGSFSTLEIQRTEQGDSAMYLCASNWRGTSYGYTFGSGTRLTVV.

This chain links TRBV5-5 with TRBJ1-1; TRBD1 might be the D (6 bases). The germline gives CDR1 SGHKS, CDR2 YYEKEE (reference sequence). The V gene lost 4 bases and the J gene lost 0 bases, with 10 bases spanning the gap. The CDR3 sequence is 14 residues long. The CDR3 bases are TGTGCCAGCAGCAAGACAGGCGTGAACACTGAAGCTTTCTTT. Amino acids: CASSKTGVNTEAFF.

This chain links TRBV11-2 with TRBJ2-5, with 8 bases identical to TRBD1. The germline CDR1 and CDR2 sequences are SGHAT and FQNNGV. CDR3 length: 15 amino acids. The V gene end was trimmed by 7 bases and the J gene end by 1 base; junction bases not matched to a gene: 8. CDR3 in amino acids: CASTPGTGAQETQYF. The CDR3 bases are TGTGCCAGCACTCCCGGGACAGGAGCCCAAGAGACCCAGTACTTC.

This clonotype was seen a few times. The V gene is TRBV20-1, the J gene TRBJ2-5; 10 bases agree with TRBD2. Germline V gene sequence: CDR1 DFQATT, CDR2 SNEGSKA (reference sequence). The CDR3 runs 15 residues. The V gene end was trimmed by 8 bases and the J gene end by 5 bases; junction bases not matched to a gene: 14. CDR3 sequence: CSTIVQRLAGETQYF. The DNA for the CDR3 is TGCAGTACTATCGTGCAGAGACTAGCGGGCGAGACCCAGTACTTC.

The V gene is TRBV9, the J gene TRBJ2-4, with 12 bases matching TRBD2. CDR1 and CDR2 (germline): SGDLS, YYNGEE. V dropped 3 bases and J dropped 7; count of bases not matched to a gene: 8. The CDR3 has 16 residues. The CDR3 DNA reads TGTGCCAGCAGCGCCGGGCTAGCGGGGGGGCTCAACATTCAGTACTTC. This gives the protein CASSAGLAGGLNIQYF.

The chain links TRBV7-9 to TRBJ1-2; 9 bases align to TRBD1. V dropped 2 bases and J dropped 0; count of bases not matched to a gene: 4. Germline V gene data show CDR1 as SEHNR and CDR2 as FQNEAQ (reference sequence). This CDR3 is built from 16 residues. CDR3 sequence (DNA): TGTGCCAGCAGCTTATCGGGACAGGGCTCTAACTATGGCTACACCTTC. Protein: CASSLSGQGSNYGYTF. Drawing the rest from reference TRBV7-9 and TRBJ1-2, the complete variable domain is DTGVSQNPRHKITKRGQNVTFRCDPISEHNRLYWYRQTLGQGPEFLTYFQNEAQLEKSRLLSDRFSAERPKGSFSTLEIQRTEQGDSAMYLCASSLSGQGSNYGYTFGSGTRLTVV.

CDR3 in DNA: TGTGCCAGCAGCTTCAGGGGACCACGCGGGGGTAGCACAGATACGCAGTATTTT. Translated, it gives CASSFRGPRGGSTDTQYF. The chain is built from TRBV7-2 and TRBJ2-3, with a possible D match to TRBD2 (7 bases). Deletions cut 3 bases from V and 0 bases from J, with 19 bases between. The CDR3 length is 18 residues. The germline V gene encodes CDR1 SGHTA and CDR2 FQGNSA. Drawing the rest from reference TRBV7-2 and TRBJ2-3, the complete variable domain is GAGVSQSPSNKVTEKGKDVELRCDPISGHTALYWYRQSLGQGLEFLIYFQGNSAPDKSGLPSDRFSAERTGGSVSTLTIQRTQQEDSAVYLCASSFRGPRGGSTDTQYFGPGTRLTVL.

V and J are TRBV11-3 and TRBJ2-3; D remains ambiguous. The germline V gene has CDR1 SGHNT and CDR2 YENEEA. The CDR3 is 17 residues long. The V end was cut by 5 bases, the J end by 2 bases, with 20 bases between. The CDR3 nucleotides read TGTGCCAGCAGCCTCAGGTCGGCTTCCCACGTCACAGATACGCAGTATTTT. It translates to CASSLRSASHVTDTQYF.

This clonotype appeared a single time. At one boundary the junction diverges from the germline segment, which might be a read error. V is TRBV12-3 or TRBV12-4 and J is TRBJ1-2; the D gene is possibly TRBD1 (5 bases). This CDR3 has 14 residues. The CDR3 DNA sequence: TGTGCCAGCAGTCGGACACGACTTAACTGTGGCTACACCTTC. The encoded protein is CASSRTRLNCGYTF.

CDR3 sequence reads: CASSKLGQGYEQYF. The CDR3 DNA is TGTGCCAGCAGCAAACTAGGACAGGGCTACGAGCAGTACTTC. V is TRBV5-6 and J is TRBJ2-7, with TRBD1 matching over 8 bases. The germline V gene encodes CDR1 SGHDT and CDR2 YYEEEE. The CDR3 contains 14 residues. Trimming removed 4 bases from V and 3 bases from J; junction bases left unmatched: 6.

This rearrangement joins TRBV10-3 to TRBJ2-1; either TRBD1 or TRBD2 may supply D (5 bases each). Germline lookup yields CDR1 ENHRY and CDR2 SYGVKD. The CDR3 has 14 amino acids. The V and J ends lost 5 bases and 3 bases respectively, with 11 bases between them. CDR3 in amino acids: CAISLGTSYNEQFF. The CDR3 DNA sequence: TGTGCCATCAGTTTGGGGACCAGCTACAATGAGCAGTTCTTC.